A single sample is the source of the 29 T cell receptor beta chains below, sequenced in a study of neurological immune-mediated disorders. MiXCR, run by TCRdb on the 5' RACE reads, gives a single entry per CDR3 protein. The table shows 50,000 or so distinct CDR3 sequences, with over 3.5% occurring only once. The source material was PBMCs. The source is a man in his sixties with multiple sclerosis.

This clonotype was seen a handful of times. Germline and junction disagree at one end, which may indicate a read error. This chain links TRBV9 with TRBJ1-5; tentative D call: TRBD1 (6 bases). The CDR3 length is 15 residues. Germline V gene data show CDR1 as SGDLS and CDR2 as YYNGEE. In nucleotides, the CDR3 is TGTGCCAGCAGCGTAGCAGGGGCTCCCAATAAGACCCAGAATTTT. Translation gives CASSVAGAPNKTQNF.

This clonotype was seen repeatedly, ten times or more. The chain carries TRBV7-6 and TRBJ2-5; TRBD2 matches at 14 bases. Losses at the gene ends were 1 base for V and 4 bases for J; bases not matched to a gene: 5. Per germline, CDR1 SGHVS and CDR2 FNYEAQ. The CDR3 runs 17 residues. This chain's CDR3 is CASSLGSGTSGRETQYF. DNA for the CDR3: TGTGCCAGCAGCTTAGGAAGTGGGACTAGCGGGAGAGAGACCCAGTACTTC.

This clonotype was detected many times. CDR3 protein: CSASGLAGARRFTDTQYF. Written as DNA, the CDR3 is TGCAGTGCTTCAGGACTAGCGGGGGCCCGGAGATTCACAGATACGCAGTATTTT. The J gene is TRBJ2-3, the V gene TRBV20-1; 13 nucleotides line up with TRBD2. CDR3 size: 18 residues. Germline CDR1 is DFQATT and CDR2 is SNEGSKA (reference sequence). J lost 2 bases, V lost 5 bases, and 13 bases had no gene match.

This clonotype was counted many times. This chain links TRBV7-2 with TRBJ2-1; tentative D call: TRBD2 (6 bases). From germline, CDR1 is SGHTA and CDR2 FQGNSA. V dropped 0 bases and J dropped 7 bases, with 19 bases sitting between them. The CDR3 is 17 amino acids. CDR3 DNA sequence: TGTGCCAGCAGCTTAGCGAGCGGCCACGGTGGGGGGAATGAGCAGTTCTTC. The encoded protein is CASSLASGHGGGNEQFF.

This clonotype occurred many times. J is TRBJ2-5 and V is TRBV12-3 or TRBV12-4, with TRBD2 identical over 7 bases. The CDR3 extends over 12 amino acids. V lost 11 bases, J lost 5 bases, and 8 bases stayed unmatched. For the CDR3, the DNA is TGTGCCTCCTCCTGGGGGGGTGAGACCCAGTACTTC. Translation gives CASSWGGETQYF.

This clonotype was recorded many times. The chain uses TRBV25-1 and TRBJ2-1; 12 nucleotides match TRBD2. With V trimmed by 4 bases and J by 7 bases, 2 bases remained unmatched. Looked up from germline, CDR1 is MGHDK and CDR2 is SYGVNS. This CDR3 comprises 14 residues. The CDR3 spells CASSGTSGKNEQFF. The CDR3 DNA sequence: TGTGCCAGCAGTGGGACTAGCGGGAAAAATGAGCAGTTCTTC.

This clonotype was observed at least ten times. J is TRBJ2-7 and V is TRBV20-1; D not certain. The V and J ends lost 6 bases and 0 bases respectively, with 12 bases between them. The germline CDR1 and CDR2 sequences are DFQATT and SNEGSKA (reference sequence). The CDR3 spans 13 residues. The CDR3 DNA sequence: TGCAGTGCCGCCCCGTTGAGCTCCTACGAGCAGTACTTC. It is translated as CSAAPLSSYEQYF.

Many counts were recorded for this clonotype. The J gene is TRBJ2-7, the V gene TRBV5-1, with D possibly matching TRBD1 (5 bases). The CDR3 has 15 amino acids. Germline V gene data show CDR1 as SGHRS and CDR2 as YFSETQ. With 0 bases removed from V and 1 base from J, the gap between germline ends came to 11 bases. The CDR3 bases are TGCGCCAGCAGCTTGGGGGAACAGGTTTCCTACGAGCAGTACTTC. This sequence encodes CASSLGEQVSYEQYF. The whole variable domain, remainder taken from reference TRBV5-1 and TRBJ2-7, is KAGVTQTPRYLIKTRGQQVTLSCSPISGHRSVSWYQQTPGQGLQFLFEYFSETQRNKGNFPGRFSGRQFSNSRSEMNVSTLELGDSALYLCASSLGEQVSYEQYFGPGTRLTVT.

This clonotype was found many times. V is TRBV7-2 and J is TRBJ2-7; 10 bases fit TRBD1. V was clipped by 5 bases and J by 4 bases; unmatched bases: 14. Germline CDR1 and CDR2: SGHTA and FQGNSA. This CDR3 has 17 residues. CDR3 in amino acids: CASSPGRGTGASYEQYF. CDR3 DNA: TGTGCCAGCAGCCCGGGGAGGGGGACAGGGGCTAGTTACGAGCAGTACTTC.

Many counts were recorded for this clonotype. The chain is built from TRBV12-3 or TRBV12-4 and TRBJ2-7; 8 bases are shared with TRBD1. V dropped 2 bases and J dropped 7; count of bases not matched to a gene: 1. The CDR3 is made up of 12 amino acids. The CDR3 loop reads CASSLTGGEQYF. In nucleotides, the CDR3 is TGTGCCAGCAGTTTAACAGGGGGTGAGCAGTACTTC.

This clonotype was counted at least ten times. The genes are TRBV7-2 and TRBJ2-1, with 7 bases matching TRBD2. This CDR3 contains 16 residues. Unmatched junction bases numbered 13, after V lost 5 bases and J lost 6 bases. Germline assignment: CDR1 SGHTA and CDR2 FQGNSA. Here the CDR3 reads CASSRTPGLIINEQFF. The CDR3 DNA follows: TGTGCCAGCAGCCGTACGCCGGGACTAATTATCAATGAGCAGTTCTTC. Using reference TRBV7-2 and TRBJ2-1 for the parts outside the CDR3, the full variable domain is GAGVSQSPSNKVTEKGKDVELRCDPISGHTALYWYRQSLGQGLEFLIYFQGNSAPDKSGLPSDRFSAERTGGSVSTLTIQRTQQEDSAVYLCASSRTPGLIINEQFFGPGTRLTVL.

The chain couples TRBV5-1 to TRBJ1-1; D uncertain. Germline CDR1 SGHRS, CDR2 YFSETQ. V lost 5 bases to trimming and J lost 0 bases, with 8 bases between them. This CDR3 region has 13 residues. CDR3 DNA: TGCGCCAGCAGACTTGAAGTGAACACTGAAGCTTTCTTT. Translating it yields CASRLEVNTEAFF.

This clonotype came up many times. The chain is built from TRBV29-1 and TRBJ1-1, with no clear D. Trimming removed 5 bases at V and 0 bases at J, with 10 bases between. The CDR3 totals 13 residues. Germline-derived CDR1 and CDR2 are SQVTM and ANQGSEA. The CDR3 DNA sequence: TGCAGCGTTAAGGACCACATGAACACTGAAGCTTTCTTT. It translates to CSVKDHMNTEAFF.

This clonotype was counted at least ten times. This chain joins TRBV5-1 and TRBJ2-7; D gene uncertain. This CDR3 region has 13 residues. Germline CDR1 is SGHRS and CDR2 is YFSETQ. Trimming took 4 bases from V and 2 from J, leaving 10 bases between them. The CDR3 nucleotides read TGCGCCAGCAGCCGGTCGACCACCTACGAGCAGTACTTC. It is translated as CASSRSTTYEQYF.

Regarding this clonotype: A clone one base away is much larger, so this may be a read error. The CDR3 does not end in the conserved phenylalanine or tryptophan, so this is likely a read error. V usage is TRBV7-8 and J usage is TRBJ1-2; 8 nucleotides line up with TRBD1. There are 13 residues in the CDR3. Germline V gene sequence: CDR1 SGHVS, CDR2 FQNEAQ. The J segment lost 7 bases and the V segment lost 3 bases, leaving 4 bases of the junction unmatched. The CDR3 DNA reads as TGTGCCAGCAGCTTTGGGCAGGGGGCTGGCTACACCTGC. Translated, it gives CASSFGQGAGYTC.

Ten or more counts support this clonotype. V usage is TRBV5-1 and J usage is TRBJ1-3; D might be TRBD1 (6 bases). Trimming shortened V by 3 bases and J by 1 base, and 20 bases separated the two germline ends. The germline V gene has CDR1 SGHRS and CDR2 YFSETQ. The CDR3 has 18 amino acids. DNA for the CDR3: TGCGCCAGCAGCTCCGCCGGGACACCCGGGCAGTCTGGAAACACCATATATTTT. It encodes CASSSAGTPGQSGNTIYF.

The table lists this clonotype with many counts. With a much larger clone just one base away, this may be a read error. V is TRBV20-1 and J is TRBJ2-2, with no clear D. Germline-derived CDR1 and CDR2 are DFQATT and SNEGSKA (reference sequence). The CDR3 is 15 residues long. Between the trimmed V and J ends, which lost 5 bases and 5 bases, there was a span of 18 bases. DNA for the CDR3: TGCAGTGCTGGGGAACCAGGAGCAGAGACCGGGGAGCTGTTTTTT. As protein: CSAGEPGAETGELFF.

This clonotype was picked up many times. The chain employs TRBV10-2 and TRBJ1-6; no firm D call. V was clipped by 7 bases and J by 8 bases, with 9 bases between them. This CDR3 region has 12 residues. CDR1 and CDR2 (germline): WSHSY, SAAADI. CDR3 region: CASTLADSPLHF. In DNA form, the CDR3 reads TGCGCCAGCACCCTAGCGGATTCACCCCTCCACTTT.

The table lists this clonotype with many counts. The chain is built from TRBV29-1 and TRBJ1-1; tentatively, D is TRBD1 (5 bases). The CDR3 contains 12 residues. V was clipped by 4 bases and J by 6 bases, with 12 bases between them. CDR1 SQVTM and CDR2 ANQGSEA come from the germline V gene. CDR3 in amino acids: CSVGRDGAEAFF. The CDR3 DNA is TGCAGCGTTGGCCGGGACGGCGCTGAAGCTTTCTTT. Using reference TRBV29-1 and TRBJ1-1 for the parts outside the CDR3, the full variable domain is SAVISQKPSRDICQRGTSLTIQCQVDSQVTMMFWYRQQPGQSLTLIATANQGSEATYESGFVIDKFPISRPNLTFSTLTVSNMSPEDSSIYLCSVGRDGAEAFFGQGTRLTVV.

This clonotype has a count of ten or more. The CDR3 loop reads CASSLASGYNYEQYF. Here the CDR3 DNA reads TGTGCCAGCAGCTTAGCGTCGGGGTATAACTACGAGCAGTACTTC. The V call is TRBV7-2, the J call TRBJ2-7; the D gene is possibly TRBD2 (5 bases). Germline CDR1 and CDR2: SGHTA and FQGNSA. This CDR3 has 15 amino acids. The ends were cut back, 0 bases at V and 3 bases at J, with 12 bases in the middle.

This clonotype was recorded at least ten times. CDR3 amino acids: CASSFRDSNANEKLFF. Here the CDR3 DNA reads TGCGCCAGCAGCTTCCGGGACAGCAACGCCAATGAAAAACTGTTTTTT. The chain couples TRBV5-1 to TRBJ1-4, with 7 bases aligning to TRBD1. The germline CDR1 and CDR2 sequences are SGHRS and YFSETQ. The V and J ends lost 2 bases and 5 bases, in that order; junction bases with no gene match: 9. The CDR3 runs to 16 residues.

A word on this clonotype: A much larger clone sits a single nucleotide away, making a read error possible. V gene TRBV6-5 combines with J gene TRBJ1-2; D ambiguous. Trimming took 8 bases from V and 9 from J, leaving 16 bases between them. The CDR3 totals 12 residues. The germline gives CDR1 MNHEY, CDR2 SVGAGI. The CDR3 here is CASGRAEYCYTF. The CDR3 coding sequence is TGTGCCAGCGGGCGGGCAGAGTATTGCTACACCTTC.

There are a few counts of this clonotype. The genes are TRBV9 and TRBJ2-1; D ambiguous. Germline CDR1 is SGDLS and CDR2 is YYNGEE. This CDR3 region has 15 residues. Trimming took off 3 bases at V and 0 bases at J, with 10 bases between the two ends. The CDR3 protein is CASSGRPGSYNEQFF. CDR3 bases: TGTGCCAGCAGCGGCAGGCCAGGCTCCTACAATGAGCAGTTCTTC. Using reference TRBV9 and TRBJ2-1 for the parts outside the CDR3, the full variable domain is DSGVTQTPKHLITATGQRVTLRCSPRSGDLSVYWYQQSLDQGLQFLIQYYNGEERAKGNILERFSAQQFPDLHSELNLSSLELGDSALYFCASSGRPGSYNEQFFGPGTRLTVL.

This clonotype was picked up many times. This rearrangement joins TRBV15 to TRBJ2-5, with D uncertain. CDR3 size: 12 residues. V gave up 1 base and J gave up 5 bases, with 5 bases separating them. The germline V gene has CDR1 LNHNV and CDR2 YYDKDF (reference sequence). The CDR3 DNA reads as TGTGCCACCAGCAGAGGCGGCGAGACCCAGTACTTC. Its translation is CATSRGGETQYF.

This clonotype was observed many times. The V and J genes are TRBV7-8 and TRBJ1-5; 8 bases are shared with TRBD1. From germline, CDR1 is SGHVS and CDR2 FQNEAQ. The V and J ends lost 5 bases and 3 bases, in that order; junction bases with no gene match: 9. This CDR3 region has 16 residues. CDR3 sequence reads: CASSLRPTGVNQPQHF. CDR3 coding DNA: TGTGCCAGCAGCCTAAGACCGACAGGGGTCAATCAGCCCCAGCATTTT.

This clonotype was seen repeatedly, ten times or more. The gene calls are TRBV20-1 and TRBJ2-3, with 9 bases that match TRBD2. With 4 bases clipped from V and 6 bases from J, the junction kept 8 bases outside the gene matches. Germline V gene data show CDR1 as DFQATT and CDR2 as SNEGSKA (reference sequence). The length of the CDR3 is 14 residues. CDR3 residues: CSAIAGDGVDTQYF. CDR3 DNA sequence: TGCAGTGCTATAGCGGGGGACGGCGTCGATACGCAGTATTTT.

This clonotype appeared many times. The chain uses TRBV2 and TRBJ2-2; perhaps TRBD2 as D (6 bases). V dropped 8 bases and J dropped 2 bases, with 12 bases sitting between them. This CDR3 contains 14 residues. The germline CDR1 and CDR2 sequences are SNHLY and FYNNEI. The CDR3 reads CASGTGTNTGELFF. The CDR3 DNA reads as TGTGCCAGCGGAACCGGGACTAACACCGGGGAGCTGTTTTTT.

This clonotype was observed a few times. Since a much larger clone is just one base distant, this may be a read error. The rearrangement uses TRBV11-2 and TRBJ2-3; D remains unclear. The CDR3 is 11 residues long. Germline-derived CDR1 and CDR2 are SGHAT and FQNNGV. The CDR3 spells CASTPQDKQYF. The CDR3 nucleotides are TGTGCCAGCACCCCTCAGGATAAGCAGTATTTT.

This clonotype was picked up many times. J is TRBJ2-7 and V is TRBV10-3; 7 positions agree with TRBD2. This CDR3 is built from 15 residues. CDR1 and CDR2 (germline): ENHRY, SYGVKD. V shed 6 bases, J shed 3 bases, and the junction held 11 bases outside the gene matches. CDR3 nucleotides: TGTGCCATCAGCGTACCGAGGGAGGGCCTCTACGAGCAGTACTTC. As protein: CAISVPREGLYEQYF.